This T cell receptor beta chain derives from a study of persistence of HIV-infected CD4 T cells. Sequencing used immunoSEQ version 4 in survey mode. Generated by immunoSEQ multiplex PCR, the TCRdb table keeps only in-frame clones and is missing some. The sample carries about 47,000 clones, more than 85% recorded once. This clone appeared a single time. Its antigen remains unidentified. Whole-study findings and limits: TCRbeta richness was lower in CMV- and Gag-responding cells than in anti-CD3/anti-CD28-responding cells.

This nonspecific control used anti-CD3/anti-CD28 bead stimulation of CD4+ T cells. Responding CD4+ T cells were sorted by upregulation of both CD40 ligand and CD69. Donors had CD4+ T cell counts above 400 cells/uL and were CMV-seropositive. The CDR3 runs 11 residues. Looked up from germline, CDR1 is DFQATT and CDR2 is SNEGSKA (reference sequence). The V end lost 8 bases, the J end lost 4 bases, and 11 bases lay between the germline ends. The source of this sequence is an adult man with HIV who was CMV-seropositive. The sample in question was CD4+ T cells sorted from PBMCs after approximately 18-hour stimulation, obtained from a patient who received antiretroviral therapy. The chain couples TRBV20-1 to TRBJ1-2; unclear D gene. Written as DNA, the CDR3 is TGCAGTATTGCTTGGGGCTATGGCTACACCTTC. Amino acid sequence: CSIAWGYGYTF.